This section outlines one T cell receptor beta chain sequence together with its context. The sample is drawn from a study of T cells after yellow fever vaccination. Study details: The fractions with low cell numbers were processed using SMART-Seq v4 Ultra Low Input.

UMIs were added to TCR cDNA along with a universal primer site when it was made by 5'RACE template switching. TCRdb itself ran the 5' RACE reads through MiXCR, one entry per CDR3 protein. The data hold approximately 300,000 distinct CDR3 sequences, with 6.8% observed a single time. V trimming: 2 bases; J trimming: 4 bases; junction bases outside the gene matches: 12. From germline, CDR1 is SNHLY and CDR2 FYNNEI. CDR3 length: 17 amino acids. The source was PBMCs, collected approximately 47 days after the first yellow fever vaccination. The chain employs TRBV2 and TRBJ2-7; 9 bases are a match to TRBD1. The clonotype originates from a man in his late teens or twenties who received the YFV17D yellow fever vaccine. In DNA form, the CDR3 reads TGTGCCAGCAGTGAATATTTGCCGGGACAGGGTTTTTACGAGCAGTACTTC. This translates into CASSEYLPGQGFYEQYF.